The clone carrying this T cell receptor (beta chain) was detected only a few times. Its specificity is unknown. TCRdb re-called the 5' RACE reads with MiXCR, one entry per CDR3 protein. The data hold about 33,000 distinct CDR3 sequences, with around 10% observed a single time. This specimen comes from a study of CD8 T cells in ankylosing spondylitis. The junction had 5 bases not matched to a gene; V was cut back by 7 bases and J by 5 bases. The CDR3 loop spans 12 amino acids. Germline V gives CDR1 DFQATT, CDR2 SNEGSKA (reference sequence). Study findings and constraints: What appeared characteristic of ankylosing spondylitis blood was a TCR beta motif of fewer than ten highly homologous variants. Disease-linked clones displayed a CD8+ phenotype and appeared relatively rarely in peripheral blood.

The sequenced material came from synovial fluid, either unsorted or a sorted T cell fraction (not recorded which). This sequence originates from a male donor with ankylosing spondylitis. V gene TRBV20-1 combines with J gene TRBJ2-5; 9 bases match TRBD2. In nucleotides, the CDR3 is TGCAGTGTTGTAGCGGGAGTGGAGACCCAGTACTTC. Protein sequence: CSVVAGVETQYF.